The clone carrying this TCR beta chain was recorded at least ten times. Its target is not known. The source of the sample is a study of CD8+CD57+ T cells in acquired aplastic anemia. Study as a whole: Sorted CD4+ and CD8+ cell DNA averaged about 3.5 ug.

The CDR3 consists of 15 residues. The germline V and J ends were trimmed by 2 bases and 2 bases, with 10 bases remaining between them. CDR1 is ENHRY, CDR2 SYGVKD, per germline. General study points: Between patients and controls, approximately 29 CD8+ CDR3 sequences were found in common.

Genomic DNA templated the TCR beta VDJ and CDR3 profiling. TCRdb re-analysed the reads in MiXCR, keeping a single row per CDR3 protein. This sample carries about 120,000 distinct CDR3 sequences, approximately 50% of them seen once, and the ten largest clones take roughly 30%. CD8+CD57+ cell expansion, shown by flow cytometry, had occurred in the patients selected for sequencing. Every patient was diagnosed with severe acquired aplastic anemia. The source material was sorted CD4+, CD8+, or CD8+CD57+ T cells (not recorded which) from PBMCs. The sequence was obtained from a human donor with aplastic anemia. This chain uses TRBV10-3 with TRBJ1-5; D is uncertain. DNA for the CDR3: TGTGCCATCAGTGAGGGAGATGGGGGCAATCAGCCCCAGCATTTT. It is translated as CAISEGDGGNQPQHF.